This passage covers 30 T cell receptor beta chains from one sample sequenced in a study of cytomegalovirus exposure and HLA in healthy donors. Primers for the PCR totalled 60 Vbeta and 13 Jbeta. TCRdb's copy holds only in-frame clones and misses some; the assay was immunoSEQ multiplex PCR. The sample has 110,000 to 150,000 clones, 68% seen once. The sample was PBMCs. These TCRs come from a man aged 55 to 69 in good health and CMV-seronegative.

This clone has a handful of counts. The V gene is TRBV14, the J gene TRBJ1-1; D not resolved. This CDR3 spans 15 amino acids. Trimming shortened V by 0 bases and J by 4 bases, and 12 bases separated the two germline ends. Per germline, CDR1 SGHDN and CDR2 FVKESK. In DNA, the CDR3 is TGTGCCAGCAGCCAAGAAGGCGATAGCGCCACTGAAGCTTTCTTT. It encodes CASSQEGDSATEAFF.

The genes are TRBV7-3 and TRBJ2-2, with 7 bases that match TRBD2. The CDR3 loop spans 16 amino acids. The V segment lost 2 bases and the J segment 4 bases; nucleotides outside the gene matches: 7. Germline V lookup: CDR1 SGHTA, CDR2 FQGTGA. Here the CDR3 reads CASSLGLGSGTGELFF. CDR3 in DNA: TGTGCCAGCAGCTTAGGACTAGGTTCTGGCACCGGGGAGCTGTTTTTT.

The CDR3 here is CASSLRLAGRNEQFF. The CDR3, as DNA: TGTGCCAGCAGTTTGAGGCTAGCGGGAAGGAATGAGCAGTTCTTC. The chain uses TRBV28 and TRBJ2-1, with 9 bases that match TRBD2. This CDR3 is 15 amino acids long. Germline V gives CDR1 MDHEN, CDR2 SYDVKM. The junction had 7 bases not matched to a gene; V was cut back by 3 bases and J by 7 bases.

The sample holds a few counts of this clone. J is TRBJ1-1 and V is TRBV2; a possible D gene is TRBD1 (5 bases). The V gene's germline CDR1 is SNHLY and CDR2 FYNNEI. Trimming removed 4 bases at V and 3 bases at J, with 12 bases between. CDR3 length: 14 residues. CDR3 bases: TGTGCCAGCAGTGGACAGTCCTGGGACACTGAAGCTTTCTTT. Translation gives CASSGQSWDTEAFF.

This chain joins TRBV4-2 and TRBJ2-7; a possible D gene is TRBD2 (5 bases). The V gene's germline CDR1 is LGHNA and CDR2 YNFKEQ. This CDR3 has 17 amino acids. V lost 0 bases to trimming and J lost 0 bases, with 15 bases between them. CDR3 in DNA: TGTGCCAGCAGCCAAGACATCAGCGGCCCCAGCTCCTACGAGCAGTACTTC. Translation gives CASSQDISGPSSYEQYF.

The chain is built from TRBV19 and TRBJ1-5; D unresolved. Germline CDR1 and CDR2: LNHDA and SQIVND (reference sequence). The length of the CDR3 is 14 residues. The V end was cut by 6 bases, the J end by 7 bases, with 16 bases between. CDR3 in DNA: TGTGCCAGTAGCCCCTCCGACACTCCCCAGCCCCAGCATTTT. Its translation: CASSPSDTPQPQHF.

The genes are TRBV27 and TRBJ2-3; 10 positions match TRBD2. Germline CDR1 reads MNHEY; CDR2 reads SMNVEV (reference sequence). The CDR3 contains 18 residues. V shed 3 bases, J shed 8 bases, and the junction held 17 bases outside the gene matches. The CDR3: CASSFGTVPGLASGTQYF. CDR3 in DNA: TGTGCCAGCAGTTTCGGGACGGTCCCGGGACTAGCGTCGGGTACGCAGTATTTT.

The chain links TRBV4-3 to TRBJ2-1; TRBD2 matches 8 bases. Germline assignment: CDR1 LGHNA and CDR2 YSLEER. V lost 2 bases, J lost 0 bases, and 3 bases stayed unmatched. This CDR3 region has 16 residues. CDR3 DNA sequence: TGCGCCAGCAGCCAACGGCGGGAGGCCTCCTACAATGAGCAGTTCTTC. Translation: CASSQRREASYNEQFF.

The chain links TRBV25-1 to TRBJ1-5; D may be TRBD1 (6 bases). The V gene's germline CDR1 is MGHDK and CDR2 SYGVNS. The CDR3 consists of 14 residues. V dropped 4 bases and J dropped 6 bases, with 13 bases sitting between them. The chain's CDR3 is CASSAAGERQPQHF. The CDR3 coding sequence is TGTGCCAGCAGTGCCGCAGGGGAGCGTCAGCCCCAGCATTTT.

The chain recombines TRBV6-5 with TRBJ2-7, with 10 bases fitting TRBD2. The V gene's germline CDR1 is MNHEY and CDR2 SVGAGI. After removal of 2 bases from V and 3 bases from J, the junction contained 4 bases not matched to a gene. This CDR3 region has 15 residues. CDR3 region: CASSYGTSEHYEQYF. The CDR3 DNA follows: TGTGCCAGCAGTTACGGGACTAGCGAACACTACGAGCAGTACTTC.

The chain couples TRBV30 to TRBJ2-7, with TRBD1 identical over 9 bases. CDR1 and CDR2 from the germline V gene are GTSNPN and SVGIG (reference sequence). The V segment lost 3 bases and the J segment 2 bases; nucleotides outside the gene matches: 11. CDR3 size: 16 residues. CDR3 sequence (DNA): TGTGCCTGGAGGCCCCTGGGGACAGGGAGCACCTACGAGCAGTACTTC. Protein sequence: CAWRPLGTGSTYEQYF.

This clone was found a few times. The chain uses TRBV2 and TRBJ2-7, with a weak D call TRBD1 (7 bases). The CDR3 extends over 16 amino acids. The V gene lost 6 bases and the J gene lost 0 bases, with 18 bases spanning the gap. Germline CDR1 SNHLY, CDR2 FYNNEI. The CDR3 sequence is CASRGPGQRVSYEQYF. The CDR3 DNA follows: TGTGCCAGCAGAGGCCCGGGACAGCGGGTCTCCTACGAGCAGTACTTC.

This rearrangement joins TRBV5-1 to TRBJ1-1, with D tentatively TRBD1 (6 bases). Trimming cost V 2 bases and J 0 bases, with 14 bases left between them. Germline V lookup: CDR1 SGHRS, CDR2 YFSETQ. This CDR3 comprises 16 residues. The CDR3, as DNA: TGCGCCAGCAGCTTCTCCCAGGGGTCGCTGAACACTGAAGCTTTCTTT. This encodes CASSFSQGSLNTEAFF.

On this clone itself: The same CDR3 is also encoded by other DNA sequences in this sample. This chain uses TRBV10-3 with TRBJ2-1, with 7 nucleotides matching TRBD1. After removal of 2 bases from V and 4 bases from J, the junction contained 8 bases not matched to a gene. Germline V gene sequence: CDR1 ENHRY, CDR2 SYGVKD. CDR3 size: 16 residues. The CDR3 here is CAISEGWTGGYNEQFF. In DNA form, the CDR3 reads TGTGCCATCAGTGAGGGTTGGACAGGTGGGTACAATGAGCAGTTCTTC.

The chain recombines TRBV7-2 with TRBJ2-1; unclear D gene. Germline V gene sequence: CDR1 SGHTA, CDR2 FQGNSA. V was pared by 5 bases and J by 8 bases, with 10 bases between. The CDR3 is 12 residues long. The CDR3 loop is CASSRRPDEQFF. Written as DNA, the CDR3 is TGTGCCAGCAGCCGCAGGCCGGATGAGCAGTTCTTC.

This clone occurred a few times. As DNA, the CDR3 is TGTGCCAGCACCAGGACTCGTTATAGCACAGATACGCAGTATTTT. Translated: CASTRTRYSTDTQYF. The chain combines TRBV2 with TRBJ2-3; maybe TRBD2 (5 bases). The CDR3 runs 15 residues. Germline CDR1 and CDR2: SNHLY and FYNNEI. Trimming pared 7 bases from V and 0 bases from J, leaving 14 bases between.

CDR3 bases: TGTGCCAGCAGTTACTGGCAGGGGGCGGACTACACCTTC. Encoded protein: CASSYWQGADYTF. This chain uses TRBV6-6 with TRBJ1-2; TRBD1 matches 8 bases. V dropped 1 base and J dropped 10; count of bases not matched to a gene: 5. Germline V CDR1 and CDR2: MNHNY, SVGAGI (reference sequence). This CDR3 is built from 13 residues.

This clone came up a few times. V usage is TRBV19 and J usage is TRBJ2-7, with D possibly TRBD2 on 5 matching bases. The CDR3 extends over 14 amino acids. Trimming pared 2 bases from V and 5 bases from J, leaving 13 bases between. Germline-derived CDR1 and CDR2 are LNHDA and SQIVND (reference sequence). CDR3 DNA sequence: TGTGCCAGTAGTATATCTACCGGGGATAACGAGCAGTACTTC. Protein: CASSISTGDNEQYF.

The V and J genes are TRBV5-3 and TRBJ2-1; TRBD2 aligns across 12 bases. TRBV5-3 carries the ORF label, with uncertain function. CDR3 length: 17 residues. V lost 4 bases, J lost 4 bases, and 9 bases stayed unmatched. The CDR3 region is CARSRRLAGALYNEQFF. CDR3 DNA sequence: TGTGCCAGAAGCCGCCGACTAGCGGGAGCCTTGTACAATGAGCAGTTCTTC.

The genes are TRBV9 and TRBJ2-3; 7 bases are a match to TRBD1. Per the germline V gene, CDR1 is SGDLS and CDR2 is YYNGEE. V was pared by 0 bases and J by 0 bases, with 1 base of the junction left unmatched. The CDR3 covers 15 residues. Written as DNA, the CDR3 is TGTGCCAGCAGCGTAGGGGGACAGAGCACAGATACGCAGTATTTT. Translated: CASSVGGQSTDTQYF.

This clone was observed a single time. CDR3 in DNA: TGTGCCATCAGACCGGGACTAGCCTCAGGAGAGCAGTACTTC. Residues: CAIRPGLASGEQYF. V is TRBV10-3 and J is TRBJ2-7; TRBD2 matches at 9 bases. The CDR3 contains 14 residues. Germline CDR1 and CDR2: ENHRY and SYGVKD. V gave up 6 bases and J gave up 7 bases; unmatched junction bases: 10.

The chain links TRBV10-1 to TRBJ1-1, with 10 bases identical to TRBD1. Germline trimming cut 3 bases from V and 3 bases from J; bases unmatched to any gene: 10. Germline assignment: CDR1 WNHNN and CDR2 SYGVQD (reference sequence). The CDR3 contains 17 residues. The CDR3 region is CASSDGTGDQKYTEAFF. For the CDR3, the DNA is TGCGCCAGCAGTGATGGGACAGGGGATCAGAAGTACACTGAAGCTTTCTTT.

The chain has TRBV7-9 and TRBJ2-7; 14 bases align to TRBD2. Germline CDR1 reads SEHNR; CDR2 reads FQNEAQ (reference sequence). The CDR3 spans 16 residues. Unmatched junction bases numbered 4, after V lost 5 bases and J lost 1 base. The CDR3 region is CASSQGLAGVSYEQYF. In DNA, the CDR3 is TGTGCCAGCAGCCAGGGACTAGCGGGAGTGTCCTACGAGCAGTACTTC.

This sequence joins TRBV15 and TRBJ2-1; the D gene is possibly TRBD1 (6 bases). There are 18 residues in the CDR3. V was trimmed by 6 bases and J by 0 bases, leaving 21 bases between them. Germline assignment: CDR1 LNHNV and CDR2 YYDKDF (reference sequence). The CDR3 sequence: CATSKDRPRSSSYNEQFF. Written as DNA, the CDR3 is TGTGCCACCAGTAAAGACAGGCCCAGATCAAGCTCCTACAATGAGCAGTTCTTC.

This chain connects TRBV19 to TRBJ1-1; no clear D. Trimming pared 3 bases from V and 0 bases from J, leaving 8 bases between. The CDR3 totals 14 residues. CDR1 and CDR2 from the germline V gene are LNHDA and SQIVND (reference sequence). Here the CDR3 DNA reads TGTGCCAGTAGTATTTCACTTATGAACACTGAAGCTTTCTTT. Translated, it gives CASSISLMNTEAFF.

CDR3 region: CASSYRTGESTDTQYF. The CDR3 DNA is TGCGCCAGCAGCTACCGGACAGGGGAAAGCACAGATACGCAGTATTTT. This chain uses TRBV5-1 with TRBJ2-3, with 9 bases identical to TRBD1. V shed 3 bases, J shed 0 bases, and the junction held 5 bases outside the gene matches. Germline CDR1 is SGHRS and CDR2 is YFSETQ. The CDR3 spans 16 residues.

The chain is built from TRBV28 and TRBJ1-6; maybe TRBD1 (5 bases). CDR3 length: 12 residues. Germline CDR1 and CDR2: MDHEN and SYDVKM. The V end lost 6 bases, the J end lost 8 bases, and 8 bases lay between the germline ends. The CDR3 DNA reads as TGTGCCAGCAGCCGACAGTATTCACCCCTCCACTTT. Protein product: CASSRQYSPLHF.

The chain links TRBV9 to TRBJ2-7; 9 bases are a match to TRBD1. The CDR3 has 15 residues. Trimming at V came to 3 bases and at J to 4 bases, leaving 8 bases not matched to a gene. Germline V gene lookup returns CDR1 SGDLS and CDR2 YYNGEE. CDR3 coding DNA: TGTGCCAGCAGCGAGTCGACAGGGGGGGAATACGAGCAGTACTTC. The encoded protein is CASSESTGGEYEQYF.

This sequence joins TRBV5-1 and TRBJ2-7, with 7 bases lining up with TRBD1. This CDR3 contains 16 residues. Germline lookup yields CDR1 SGHRS and CDR2 YFSETQ. J lost 0 bases, V lost 6 bases, and 12 bases had no gene match. CDR3 coding DNA: TGCGCCAGCACCCCAGAGGGGGCCCCGGTCTCCTACGAGCAGTACTTC. This codes for CASTPEGAPVSYEQYF.

The CDR3 sequence: CASSRDRTYEQYF. The CDR3 nucleotides read TGTGCCAGCAGCAGAGACAGAACCTACGAGCAGTACTTC. V and J are TRBV7-6 and TRBJ2-7; the D gene is possibly TRBD1 (5 bases). The germline gives CDR1 SGHVS, CDR2 FNYEAQ. The CDR3 has 13 residues. With 5 bases removed from V and 2 bases from J, the gap between germline ends came to 10 bases.